This T cell receptor beta chain was documented in a study of T-cell memory formation after mild COVID-19. Study context: Largely donor-specific TCR clusters were found.

TCRdb re-derived calls from the 5' RACE reads in MiXCR, one entry per CDR3 protein. The data contain roughly 150,000 distinct CDR3 sequences, approximately 12% of them seen just once; the ten biggest clones take up more than 3%. This clonotype has only a few counts. The V end was cut by 0 bases, the J end by 7 bases, with 12 bases between. The CDR3 length is 14 residues. Germline V gives CDR1 LGHNA, CDR2 YNFKEQ. The gene calls are TRBV4-2 and TRBJ2-5; a possible D gene is TRBD1 (5 bases). Sequences were obtained from PBMCs or a T cell subset sorted from them (not recorded which). The receptor was isolated from a man aged 18 to 30 who had mild COVID-19 (a few samples of this study predate the infection). Cell type and time point are not known. The CDR3 DNA follows: TGTGCCAGCAGCCAAGATCTAACTCAGGGGACCCAGTACTTC. It specifies CASSQDLTQGTQYF.